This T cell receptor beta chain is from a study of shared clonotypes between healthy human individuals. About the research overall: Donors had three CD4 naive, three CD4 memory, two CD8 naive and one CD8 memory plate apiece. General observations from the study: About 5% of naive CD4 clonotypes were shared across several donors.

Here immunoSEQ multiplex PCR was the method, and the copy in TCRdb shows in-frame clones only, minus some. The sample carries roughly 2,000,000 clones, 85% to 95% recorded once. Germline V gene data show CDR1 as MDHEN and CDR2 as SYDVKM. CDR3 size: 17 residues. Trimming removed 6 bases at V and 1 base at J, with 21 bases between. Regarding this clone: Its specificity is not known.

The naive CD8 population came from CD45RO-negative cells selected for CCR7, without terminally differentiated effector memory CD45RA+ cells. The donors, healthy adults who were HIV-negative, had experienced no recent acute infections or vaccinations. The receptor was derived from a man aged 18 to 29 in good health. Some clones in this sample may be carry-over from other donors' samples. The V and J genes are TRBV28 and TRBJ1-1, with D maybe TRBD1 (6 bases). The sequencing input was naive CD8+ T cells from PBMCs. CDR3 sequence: CASRLILQGRGNTEAFF. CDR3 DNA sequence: TGTGCCAGCAGGCTAATCTTACAGGGTCGCGGGAACACTGAAGCTTTCTTT.